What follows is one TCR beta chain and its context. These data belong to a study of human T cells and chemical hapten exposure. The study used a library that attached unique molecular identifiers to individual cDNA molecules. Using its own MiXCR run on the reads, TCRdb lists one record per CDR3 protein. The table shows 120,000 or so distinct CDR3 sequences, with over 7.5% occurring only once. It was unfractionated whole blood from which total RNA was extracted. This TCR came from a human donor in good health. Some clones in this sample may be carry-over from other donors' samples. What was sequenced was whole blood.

CDR3 amino acids: CASSQVRVSPLHF. The CDR3, as DNA: TGCGCCAGCAGCCAGGTTCGGGTTTCACCCCTCCACTTT. V and J are TRBV4-1 and TRBJ1-6; no firm D call. Trimming took 3 bases from V and 9 from J, leaving 9 bases between them. Germline CDR1 is MGHRA and CDR2 is YSYEKL. This CDR3 is 13 amino acids long.